This T cell receptor (beta chain) was documented in a study of immune heterogeneity within non-small cell lung tumors. Turning to the study itself: Histologically, several tumors were squamous cell carcinomas and some 10 were non-squamous carcinomas. The remaining 1 tumor was not otherwise specified.

As template, the study used bulk tumor genomic DNA at about 550 ng per sample. Biopsies that were spaced far apart were taken, several per primary tumor, during surgery. Curative surgical treatment was performed in patients who had newly diagnosed, untreated non-small cell lung cancer. The study drew donors from newly diagnosed non-small cell lung cancer patients having surgery with curative intent. Study observations and caveats: Local T-cell clonality tracked local tumor mutational burden; the correlation was moderate but significant (R around 0.31). Recurrence of identical dominant CDR3 beta clonotypes was observed across intrapatient tumor sites, concomitant with site-unique high-frequency clones.

The CDR3 has 13 amino acids. V shed 5 bases and J shed 6 bases, with 14 bases lying between them. The germline V gene has CDR1 LGHDT and CDR2 YNNKEL (reference sequence). This clonotype was found many times. Its specificity is unknown. TCR beta CDR3 was amplified by multiplex PCR, first round ten to eleven cycles, 32 V and 13 J primers. TCRdb itself ran the multiplex PCR reads through MiXCR, one entry per CDR3 protein. The sample contains fewer than 7,500 distinct CDR3 sequences, 22% of which appear only once. Sample: lung tumor tissue. The sequence came from a man between 60 and 75 years old with non-small cell lung cancer. The gene calls are TRBV3-1 and TRBJ2-7, with D possibly TRBD1 on 8 matching bases. CDR3 nucleotide sequence: TGTGCCAGCAGCTCCAACAGGGGGGGCGAGCAGTACTTC. It translates to CASSSNRGGEQYF.